The 9 T cell receptor beta chains reported below all come from one sample, sequenced in a study of T cell responses to AZD1222 COVID-19 vaccine. Clones were read by immunoSEQ multiplex PCR, and TCRdb kept only the in-frame ones, dropping some. The sample has roughly 150,000 clones, around nine tenths seen once. The specimen was peripheral blood, collected 28 days after the second AZD1222 dose. The receptors come from an adult who received the AZD1222 COVID-19 vaccine.

V and J are TRBV7-9 and TRBJ2-3; possible D gene TRBD2, 7 bases. V was shortened by 3 bases and J by 1 base, with 11 bases between the two germline ends. CDR3 length: 15 amino acids. Germline V gives CDR1 SEHNR, CDR2 FQNEAQ (reference sequence). This chain's CDR3 is CASSLRGPGTDTQYF. The DNA of the CDR3 is TGTGCCAGCAGCTTGCGGGGGCCGGGCACAGATACGCAGTATTTT. The full variable domain, in which reference TRBV7-9 and TRBJ2-3 provide the parts outside the CDR3, is DTGVSQNPRHKITKRGQNVTFRCDPISEHNRLYWYRQTLGQGPEFLTYFQNEAQLEKSRLLSDRFSAERPKGSFSTLEIQRTEQGDSAMYLCASSLRGPGTDTQYFGPGTRLTVL.

The chain employs TRBV4-2 and TRBJ2-2, with D hard to call. Trimming stripped 1 base from V and 6 bases from J, with 21 bases between. There are 18 residues in the CDR3. Germline assignment: CDR1 LGHNA and CDR2 YNFKEQ. CDR3 sequence (DNA): TGTGCCAGCAGCCAAGTAGAATTTGCAGGCCGCATTCCCGGGGAGCTGTTTTTT. Translating gives CASSQVEFAGRIPGELFF.

V gene TRBV21-1 combines with J gene TRBJ1-2; the tabulated D call, TRBD1, remains unverified against the DNA. TRBV21-1 is a pseudogene. The CDR3 is 16 amino acids. CDR3 DNA sequence: TGTGCCAGCAGCAACCAGGGGACAGGGGATCGGTACGGCTACACCTTC. The encoded protein is CASSNQGTGDRYGYTF.

The chain employs TRBV3-1 (or the pseudogene TRBV3-2) and TRBJ2-7; D is undetermined. Germline values: CDR1 LGHDT, CDR2 YNNKEL (reference sequence). This CDR3 is 14 amino acids long. The V and J ends lost 1 base and 6 bases respectively, with 13 bases between them. The CDR3 nucleotides read TGTGCCAGCAGCCAAGCGGCCAGGTCGCCCGAGCAGTACTTC. Translation: CASSQAARSPEQYF.

The genes are TRBV27 and TRBJ1-1; the D gene is possibly TRBD1 (5 bases). The V gene's germline CDR1 is MNHEY and CDR2 SMNVEV (reference sequence). The CDR3 runs 16 residues. The V gene lost 6 bases and the J gene lost 0 bases, with 17 bases spanning the gap. The CDR3 region has the DNA TGTGCCAGCAGCCCTCTAGGGGCTGGAATGAACACTGAAGCTTTCTTT. It codes for CASSPLGAGMNTEAFF.

This clone was counted only a few times. The chain joins TRBV3-1 (or the pseudogene TRBV3-2) to TRBJ2-7, with TRBD1 as a possible D gene (6 bases). Per germline, CDR1 LGHDT and CDR2 YNNKEL (reference sequence). This CDR3 comprises 14 residues. The V end was cut by 3 bases, the J end by 1 base, with 10 bases between. The CDR3 nucleotides read TGTGCCAGCAGCCATGGGACATATTCCTACGAGCAGTACTTC. This codes for CASSHGTYSYEQYF.

The chain links TRBV7-9 to TRBJ1-2, with TRBD1 identical over 8 bases. Per the germline V gene, CDR1 is SEHNR and CDR2 is FQNEAQ (reference sequence). Trimming removed 3 bases from V and 5 bases from J; junction bases left unmatched: 2. There are 13 residues in the CDR3. The CDR3 here is CASSFGTGYGYTF. The CDR3 DNA sequence: TGTGCCAGCAGCTTCGGGACAGGATATGGCTACACCTTC.

This chain joins TRBV5-6 and TRBJ2-7, with 8 bases matching TRBD1. In germline, CDR1 is SGHDT, CDR2 YYEEEE. J gave up 2 bases and V 4 bases, and 14 bases lay outside the gene matches. This CDR3 has 17 residues. Here the CDR3 reads CASSLPRTGKVAYEQYF. The CDR3 coding sequence is TGTGCCAGCAGCCTCCCTAGGACAGGGAAGGTGGCCTACGAGCAGTACTTC.

This chain links TRBV5-6 with TRBJ1-2; D might be TRBD1 (6 bases). The ends were cut back, 3 bases at V and 3 bases at J, with 9 bases in the middle. The germline gives CDR1 SGHDT, CDR2 YYEEEE. The CDR3 sequence is 13 residues long. CDR3 protein: CASSSRGYYGYTF. In nucleotides, the CDR3 is TGTGCCAGCAGCTCCAGGGGATACTATGGCTACACCTTC. The whole variable domain, filled in from reference TRBV5-6 and TRBJ1-2, reads DAGVTQSPTHLIKTRGQQVTLRCSPKSGHDTVSWYQQALGQGPQFIFQYYEEEERQRGNFPDRFSGHQFPNYSSELNVNALLLGDSALYLCASSSRGYYGYTFGSGTRLTVV.